Presented here are 28 T cell receptor beta chains from one specimen sequenced in a study of tumor-infiltrating lymphocytes in primary liver carcinoma. Starting from approximately 500 ng of total RNA, TCR beta cDNA was produced with a primer in the constant region. For TCR beta, libraries were produced by three nested multiplex PCR rounds using slightly modified ARM-PCR. TRBV1-TRBV30 forward primers paired with a C-beta reverse primer drove the first two PCR rounds, about 10 cycles each. TCRdb ran MiXCR on the multiplex PCR reads and lists one entry per CDR3 protein. The data show about 310,000 distinct CDR3 sequences, more than 55% seen once. Blood RNA was derived from unsorted whole blood, and germline DNA was extracted too. Sequenced material: peripheral blood. The receptor set was obtained from a woman in her twenties or thirties with primary liver carcinoma and hepatitis B virus infection.

This sequence joins TRBV4-1 and TRBJ2-3; D remains unclear. Germline CDR1 reads MGHRA; CDR2 reads YSYEKL. The CDR3 has 16 residues. V lost 0 bases and J lost 2, with 12 bases in between. The DNA for the CDR3 is TGCGCCAGCAGCCAAGATTCCGTCCCCCCCACAGATACGCAGTATTTT. Amino acids: CASSQDSVPPTDTQYF.

V usage is TRBV4-2 and J usage is TRBJ2-4; 7 bases match TRBD1. Trimming cost V 0 bases and J 3 bases; bases outside gene matches: 5. The germline gives CDR1 LGHNA, CDR2 YNFKEQ. This CDR3 is 16 amino acids long. DNA for the CDR3: TGTGCCAGCAGCCAAGACCCGACAGGGCTCAAAAACATTCAGTACTTC. The encoded protein is CASSQDPTGLKNIQYF.

The chain uses TRBV5-6 and TRBJ2-7; D is ambiguous. The CDR3 spans 12 residues. Germline CDR1 is SGHDT and CDR2 is YYEEEE. V was pared by 5 bases and J by 1 base, with 7 bases between. This CDR3 reads CASSVGSYEQYF. The CDR3 bases are TGTGCCAGCAGTGTCGGGTCCTACGAGCAGTACTTC.

This clonotype was seen a few times. This chain uses TRBV7-8 with TRBJ2-7; possibly TRBD2 for D (5 bases). The CDR3 contains 14 residues. Germline lookup yields CDR1 SGHVS and CDR2 FQNEAQ. V gave up 1 base and J gave up 6 bases, with 13 bases separating them. CDR3 loop: CASSLGRTLTEQYF. As DNA, the CDR3 is TGTGCCAGCAGCTTAGGGAGGACCCTAACCGAGCAGTACTTC.

Concerning this clonotype itself: The junction differs from germline at one of its ends, possibly a read error. The V call is TRBV4-1, the J call TRBJ2-1, with no clear D. Looked up from germline, CDR1 is MGHRA and CDR2 is YSYEKL. This CDR3 has 16 amino acids. The CDR3 nucleotides read TGCGCCAGCAGCCTTTTCCCGGGTAGCTCCTTCAATGAGCAGTTCTTT. Its translation is CASSLFPGSSFNEQFF.

The J gene is TRBJ1-1, the V gene TRBV6-5; D is unclear. The V end lost 2 bases, the J end lost 6 bases, and 19 bases lay between the germline ends. This CDR3 comprises 16 residues. CDR1 and CDR2 from the germline V gene are MNHEY and SVGAGI. Here the CDR3 reads CASSYGGAPAHAEAFF. In DNA form, the CDR3 reads TGTGCCAGCAGTTACGGCGGCGCACCCGCTCACGCTGAAGCTTTCTTT.

The V call is TRBV30, the J call TRBJ2-7; D may correspond to TRBD1 or TRBD2 (5 bases each). The V gene's germline CDR1 is GTSNPN and CDR2 SVGIG (reference sequence). V lost 7 bases and J 3 bases, leaving 19 bases between the germline ends. CDR3 length: 14 amino acids. The CDR3 is CALNKKGSGYEQYF. The DNA of the CDR3 is TGTGCCTTAAACAAAAAGGGGAGCGGCTACGAGCAGTACTTC.

A word on this clonotype: A read error may be the cause here, since a much bigger clone is one base away. V gene TRBV12-3 or TRBV12-4 combines with J gene TRBJ2-7; D possibly matches TRBD1 or TRBD2 (5 bases each). The CDR3 is 13 amino acids. The CDR3 reads CASSWGSSYEKYF. CDR3 coding DNA: TGTGCCAGCAGTTGGGGGAGCTCCTACGAGAAGTACTTC.

V gene TRBV4-3 combines with J gene TRBJ2-1; 16 nucleotides match TRBD2. The CDR3 spans 20 residues. CDR1 and CDR2 (germline): LGHNA, YSLEER. Trimming removed 1 base from V and 5 bases from J; junction bases left unmatched: 11. CDR3 in amino acids: CASSQVGPGLAGGGHNEQFF. The CDR3, as DNA: TGCGCCAGCAGCCAAGTGGGACCGGGACTAGCGGGAGGGGGACACAATGAGCAGTTCTTC.

V is TRBV6-6 and J is TRBJ2-2, with 8 bases lining up with TRBD2. Trimming cost V 0 bases and J 2 bases; bases outside gene matches: 8. Germline V gene data show CDR1 as MNHNY and CDR2 as SVGAGI (reference sequence). This CDR3 is 18 amino acids long. CDR3 loop: CASSYSRGLVSNTGELFF. The CDR3 DNA reads TGTGCCAGCAGTTACTCGAGGGGACTAGTTTCAAACACCGGGGAGCTGTTTTTT.

This clonotype was seen once. Given a much more abundant clone one base away, this may be a read error. The chain couples TRBV6-5 to TRBJ2-3; tentatively, D is TRBD1 (5 bases). V was trimmed by 2 bases and J by 4 bases, leaving 10 bases between them. This CDR3 region has 14 residues. CDR1 is MNHEY and CDR2 is SVGAGI in the germline V gene. The DNA of the CDR3 is TGTGCCAGCAGTTACAGACAGAGTTCAGATACGCAGTATTTT. Protein: CASSYRQSSDTQYF.

This clonotype was counted at least ten times. The V call is TRBV11-2, the J call TRBJ2-7; perhaps TRBD2 as D (6 bases). This CDR3 is built from 12 residues. The V gene lost 3 bases and the J gene lost 5 bases, with 8 bases spanning the gap. The germline V gene has CDR1 SGHAT and CDR2 FQNNGV. CDR3: CASSFWGDEQYF. The CDR3 DNA is TGTGCCAGCAGCTTTTGGGGGGACGAGCAGTACTTC.

As DNA, the CDR3 is TGTGCCAGCAGTTTCGGGCTAGCGGCCGGAGGCACAGATACGCAGTATTTT. Protein product: CASSFGLAAGGTDTQYF. The genes are TRBV28 and TRBJ2-3; TRBD2 aligns across 7 bases. Per germline, CDR1 MDHEN and CDR2 SYDVKM. The CDR3 consists of 17 residues. V trimming: 3 bases; J trimming: 1 base; junction bases outside the gene matches: 10.

The chain recombines TRBV14 with TRBJ2-2; D is uncertain. V lost 0 bases and J 2 bases, leaving 13 bases between the germline ends. Looked up from germline, CDR1 is SGHDN and CDR2 is FVKESK. The CDR3 runs 17 residues. In DNA, the CDR3 is TGTGCCAGCAGCCAAGATATTGGCGCCATCAACACCGGGGAGCTGTTTTTT. As protein: CASSQDIGAINTGELFF.

This clonotype was observed at least ten times. This sequence joins TRBV6-6 and TRBJ1-4; D is unclear. CDR1 is MNHNY and CDR2 is SVGAGI in the germline V gene (reference sequence). V was clipped by 2 bases and J by 8 bases, with 6 bases between them. The CDR3 length is 12 residues. The CDR3 protein is CASSYQTEKLFF. DNA of the CDR3: TGTGCCAGCAGTTACCAGACAGAAAAACTGTTTTTT.

CDR3 region: CASSFRLREIAGTQYF. DNA of the CDR3: TGTGCCAGCAGTTTTCGGTTGCGGGAGATTGCAGGTACGCAGTATTTT. This chain joins TRBV11-2 and TRBJ2-3, with TRBD2 matching 7 bases. Germline values: CDR1 SGHAT, CDR2 FQNNGV. The CDR3 loop spans 16 amino acids. V was pared by 6 bases and J by 8 bases, with 17 bases of the junction left unmatched.

This sequence joins TRBV5-5 and TRBJ1-1; 8 bases agree with TRBD1. Losses at the gene ends were 2 bases for V and 0 bases for J; bases not matched to a gene: 3. CDR3 length: 15 amino acids. Germline V gene data show CDR1 as SGHKS and CDR2 as YYEKEE (reference sequence). In DNA form, the CDR3 reads TGTGCCAGCAGCTTCTCAGGGGGCTTGAACACTGAAGCTTTCTTT. Translated: CASSFSGGLNTEAFF.

This clonotype has ten or more counts. This chain links TRBV4-3 with TRBJ2-7, with 14 bases fitting TRBD2. The CDR3 totals 16 residues. Trimming cost V 4 bases and J 5 bases; bases outside gene matches: 7. Germline V gene data show CDR1 as LGHNA and CDR2 as YSLEER. This CDR3 is CASSRGLAGGFHEQYF. The DNA for the CDR3 is TGCGCCAGCAGCCGAGGACTAGCGGGAGGTTTCCACGAGCAGTACTTC.

As for this clonotype: Since a much larger clone is just one base distant, this may be a read error. The chain's CDR3 is CASSLRSGNILYF. The DNA of the CDR3 is TGTGCCAGCAGTTTACGGTCGGGGAACATTCTGTACTTC. The V and J genes are TRBV12-3 or TRBV12-4 and TRBJ2-4; D possibly corresponds to TRBD2 (5 bases). This CDR3 contains 13 residues.

There are a few counts of this clonotype. This chain links TRBV14 with TRBJ2-1; D possibly corresponds to TRBD1 (6 bases). The CDR3 is made up of 17 amino acids. The germline V gene encodes CDR1 SGHDN and CDR2 FVKESK. V lost 0 bases and J 2 bases, leaving 14 bases between the germline ends. The CDR3 nucleotides are TGTGCCAGCAGCCAAGATTCAGGGCAGGGGCCCTACAATGAGCAGTTCTTC. Its protein is CASSQDSGQGPYNEQFF.

The chain uses TRBV6-1 and TRBJ1-5; D gene unclear. Trimming pared 2 bases from V and 9 bases from J, leaving 11 bases between. This CDR3 has 13 residues. Germline loops: CDR1 MNHNS, CDR2 SASEGT. For the CDR3, the DNA is TGTGCCAGCAGTGAATGGGAAATCCCGCCCCAGCATTTT. Residues: CASSEWEIPPQHF.

About this clonotype itself: One base away lies a much larger clone, so this may be a sequencing read error. The V and J genes are TRBV29-1 and TRBJ2-1; D is undetermined. Germline V lookup: CDR1 SQVTM, CDR2 ANQGSEA. This CDR3 comprises 10 residues. CDR3 loop: CSVERAWGTF. The CDR3 nucleotides are TGCAGCGTTGAAAGGGCTTGGGGAACCTTC.

This clonotype appeared once. Likely a read error: the CDR3 ends without its conserved phenylalanine or tryptophan. V and J are TRBV11-2 and TRBJ2-4, with D hard to call. Germline V gene data show CDR1 as SGHAT and CDR2 as FQNNGV. The CDR3 totals 11 residues. Trimming removed 3 bases at V and 7 bases at J, with 4 bases between. The CDR3 loop reads CASSFDNIQYI. The CDR3 DNA reads TGTGCCAGCAGCTTTGATAACATTCAGTACATC.

The chain carries TRBV28 and TRBJ2-3; 8 bases match TRBD2. CDR1 and CDR2 (germline): MDHEN, SYDVKM. This CDR3 has 15 amino acids. V was pared by 3 bases and J by 5 bases, with 7 bases of the junction left unmatched. CDR3 in DNA: TGTGCCAGCAGTTTTTCGGGACTAGATAAAGATACGCAGTATTTT. It encodes CASSFSGLDKDTQYF.

This clonotype was observed at least ten times. V usage is TRBV6-2 or TRBV6-3 and J usage is TRBJ2-7, with TRBD2 as a possible D gene (6 bases). CDR3 size: 15 residues. Trimming removed 6 bases at V and 9 bases at J, with 24 bases between. Germline CDR1 MNHEY, CDR2 SVGEGT. The CDR3 sequence is CASSVTPGVASVQYF. CDR3 bases: TGTGCCAGCAGCGTCACGCCGGGGGTAGCTTCGGTGCAGTACTTC.

A remark on this clonotype: One end of the junction fails to match germline, which may point to a read error. The chain joins TRBV6-5 to TRBJ2-2; D tentatively reads TRBD1 or TRBD2 (5 bases each). This CDR3 has 13 residues. Germline lookup yields CDR1 MNHEY and CDR2 SVGAGI. CDR3: CASSYWPTRELLF. CDR3 nucleotides: TGTGCCAGCAGTTACTGGCCCACCAGGGAGCTGCTTTTT.

This chain connects TRBV6-5 to TRBJ2-1; D is possibly TRBD2 (5 bases). The germline gives CDR1 MNHEY, CDR2 SVGAGI. Trimming shortened V by 6 bases and J by 6 bases, and 12 bases separated the two germline ends. The CDR3 length is 13 residues. The CDR3 sequence: CASRVLGVNEQFF. For the CDR3, the DNA is TGTGCCAGCAGGGTACTAGGAGTCAATGAGCAGTTCTTC.

This clonotype was picked up a small number of times. The junction shows a germline mismatch at one end, possibly a read error. The chain employs TRBV30 and TRBJ1-6; D is perhaps TRBD1 (5 bases). The CDR3 runs 14 residues. The germline CDR1 and CDR2 sequences are GTSNPN and SVGIG (reference sequence). The CDR3 nucleotides read TGTGCCTGGACCAGGGACCTAACGGGTTCACCTCTCCACTTT. Amino acids: CAWTRDLTGSPLHF.